Listed here are 31 T cell receptor beta chains from one sample, sequenced in a study of T cell clonotyping in hematopoietic cell transplantation. The time point: recipient sample about 28 days before transplant, after cytoreduction. Using immunoSEQ multiplex PCR, the repertoire was profiled, and TCRdb retains in-frame clones only, with some absent. Among about 45,000 clones listed, approximately 80% were seen once. The source was peripheral blood mononuclear cells, collected before stem cell transplant. These receptors all stem from a man aged 60 to 75 with myelodysplastic syndrome. Some clones in this sample may be carry-over from other donors' samples.

The V gene is TRBV6-5, the J gene TRBJ1-1; D is ambiguous. CDR1 MNHEY and CDR2 SVGAGI come from the germline V gene. Deletions cut 4 bases from V and 8 bases from J, with 5 bases between. The CDR3 contains 10 residues. The CDR3 DNA is TGTGCCAGCAGTTCCGCCGAAGCTTTCTTT. Its translation: CASSSAEAFF.

The chain couples TRBV2 to TRBJ2-6; 9 bases are a match to TRBD2. The V gene's germline CDR1 is SNHLY and CDR2 FYNNEI. CDR3 length equals 19 residues. Losses at the gene ends were 2 bases for V and 0 bases for J; bases not matched to a gene: 8. In nucleotides, the CDR3 is TGTGCCAGCAGTGAAACGAGGGGTAGCGGGGGCTCTGGGGCCAACGTCCTGACTTTC. Its protein product is CASSETRGSGGSGANVLTF.

This rearrangement joins TRBV4-1 to TRBJ2-7, with 7 nucleotides matching TRBD2. V was pared by 0 bases and J by 6 bases, with 2 bases of the junction left unmatched. The germline CDR1 and CDR2 sequences are MGHRA and YSYEKL. This CDR3 spans 13 amino acids. Here the CDR3 reads CASSQDQRGEQYF. CDR3 in DNA: TGCGCCAGCAGCCAAGATCAGCGGGGCGAGCAGTACTTC.

The rearrangement links TRBV11-2 to TRBJ1-3; possible D gene TRBD1, 5 bases. There are 15 residues in the CDR3. Per germline, CDR1 SGHAT and CDR2 FQNNGV. Trimming took 5 bases from V and 0 from J, leaving 11 bases between them. CDR3 in DNA: TGTGCCAGCAGCCTCACAGGACCCTCTGGAAACACCATATATTTT. Its protein is CASSLTGPSGNTIYF.

The rearrangement joins TRBV19 to TRBJ2-5, with 8 positions matching TRBD1. V lost 8 bases, J lost 4 bases, and 9 bases stayed unmatched. There are 14 residues in the CDR3. Germline V gives CDR1 LNHDA, CDR2 SQIVND (reference sequence). The CDR3 DNA sequence: TGTGCCAGTGGGGCAGGGGGCTTAGGAGAGACCCAGTACTTC. Its protein product is CASGAGGLGETQYF. Together with reference TRBV19 and TRBJ2-5, the CDR3 gives the full variable domain: DGGITQSPKYLFRKEGQNVTLSCEQNLNHDAMYWYRQDPGQGLRLIYYSQIVNDFQKGDIAEGYSVSREKKESFPLTVTSAQKNPTAFYLCASGAGGLGETQYFGPGTRLLVL.

The chain joins TRBV4-1 to TRBJ2-7, with D uncertain. The CDR3 length is 17 residues. The V gene's germline CDR1 is MGHRA and CDR2 YSYEKL. V lost 0 bases to trimming and J lost 5 bases, with 20 bases between them. The CDR3 is CASSQERHLRPQDEQYF. DNA for the CDR3: TGCGCCAGCAGCCAAGAGAGACACCTGAGGCCCCAGGACGAGCAGTACTTC.

The chain carries TRBV6-1 and TRBJ1-1; TRBD1 is a possible D gene (5 bases). Trimming cost V 1 base and J 5 bases, with 17 bases left between them. The CDR3 loop spans 16 amino acids. The germline gives CDR1 MNHNS, CDR2 SASEGT. In DNA form, the CDR3 reads TGTGCCAGCAGTGAAGAGGTTGGCCAGGGAGGGACTGAAGCTTTCTTT. This gives the protein CASSEEVGQGGTEAFF.

CDR3 nucleotide sequence: TGTGCCAGCAGCGATCGACAGGGAGCGCTAACTGAAGCTTTCTTT. This encodes CASSDRQGALTEAFF. The chain has TRBV2 and TRBJ1-1; 7 positions match TRBD1. The J segment lost 5 bases and the V segment lost 6 bases, leaving 12 bases of the junction unmatched. From germline, CDR1 is SNHLY and CDR2 FYNNEI. The CDR3 length is 15 residues.

The chain couples TRBV5-1 to TRBJ2-1, with TRBD1 matching over 8 bases. The CDR3 extends over 12 amino acids. V shed 7 bases and J 6 bases; nucleotides not matched to a gene: 3. Per the germline V gene, CDR1 is SGHRS and CDR2 is YFSETQ. The CDR3 sequence is CASQTGANEQFF. The CDR3 nucleotides read TGCGCCAGCCAGACAGGGGCCAATGAGCAGTTCTTC.

The gene calls are TRBV7-9 and TRBJ2-3; D ambiguous. The CDR3 spans 14 residues. Germline assignment: CDR1 SEHNR and CDR2 FQNEAQ (reference sequence). V dropped 7 bases and J dropped 2 bases, with 13 bases sitting between them. The CDR3 is CASTIQLFTDTQYF. CDR3 nucleotide sequence: TGTGCCAGCACCATACAGCTTTTCACAGATACGCAGTATTTT.

V and J are TRBV29-1 and TRBJ1-1, with TRBD1 matching 7 bases. J gave up 5 bases and V 2 bases, and 5 bases lay outside the gene matches. Germline V gene data show CDR1 as SQVTM and CDR2 as ANQGSEA. The CDR3 loop spans 13 amino acids. The CDR3 sequence: CSVERRGETEAFF. The CDR3, as DNA: TGCAGCGTTGAACGCAGGGGGGAAACTGAAGCTTTCTTT.

The chain is built from TRBV10-2 and TRBJ2-3; D unclear. This CDR3 comprises 11 residues. Germline assignment: CDR1 WSHSY and CDR2 SAAADI. V was clipped by 11 bases and J by 4 bases, with 10 bases between them. CDR3 protein: CALSTPDTQYF. In DNA form, the CDR3 reads TGCGCCCTTTCTACCCCAGATACGCAGTATTTT.

The chain recombines TRBV19 with TRBJ1-2, with D tentatively TRBD1 (6 bases). The CDR3 has 14 amino acids. Germline V lookup: CDR1 LNHDA, CDR2 SQIVND (reference sequence). V was cut by 6 bases and J by 4 bases, with 15 bases left in between. The CDR3 reads CASSLRQEVYGYTF. The CDR3 nucleotides are TGTGCCAGTAGCCTCCGACAGGAGGTCTATGGCTACACCTTC.

This rearrangement joins TRBV7-8 to TRBJ1-5; D call uncertain. The CDR3 has 17 residues. V gave up 2 bases and J gave up 2 bases, with 16 bases separating them. Germline V gene sequence: CDR1 SGHVS, CDR2 FQNEAQ. Written as DNA, the CDR3 is TGTGCCAGCAGCTTACTTCTGAATCAAAGGGGCAATCAGCCCCAGCATTTT. Protein product: CASSLLLNQRGNQPQHF.

DNA for the CDR3: TGTGCCAGCAACCCGGGACAGGGCTCCTACGAGCAGTACTTC. Translating it yields CASNPGQGSYEQYF. The V and J genes are TRBV7-9 and TRBJ2-7; TRBD1 matches at 9 bases. V shed 7 bases and J 0 bases; nucleotides not matched to a gene: 4. Germline V gene lookup returns CDR1 SEHNR and CDR2 FQNEAQ (reference sequence). The CDR3 consists of 14 residues.

This chain joins TRBV6-5 and TRBJ1-5; D is unresolved. V was pared by 6 bases and J by 1 base, with 13 bases between. Germline V gives CDR1 MNHEY, CDR2 SVGAGI. This CDR3 contains 15 residues. This CDR3 reads CASRIAWGSNQPQHF. DNA for the CDR3: TGTGCCAGCAGAATCGCCTGGGGAAGCAATCAGCCCCAGCATTTT.

The chain couples TRBV6-5 to TRBJ2-7; the D gene is possibly TRBD1 (6 bases). Germline assignment: CDR1 MNHEY and CDR2 SVGAGI. The CDR3 runs to 15 residues. V gave up 7 bases and J gave up 4 bases, with 20 bases separating them. The DNA for the CDR3 is TGTGCCAGCACCTCCCCGAGGCAGGGGTTTTACGAGCAGTACTTC. It encodes CASTSPRQGFYEQYF.

This clone was counted once. Here the CDR3 DNA reads TGTGCCAGTAGGCACCCTAGCGCGAGCACCGGGGAGCTGTTTTTT. Protein sequence: CASRHPSASTGELFF. The V call is TRBV19, the J call TRBJ2-2; D perhaps matches TRBD2 (6 bases). The V end was cut by 6 bases, the J end by 4 bases, with 15 bases between. Germline CDR1 and CDR2: LNHDA and SQIVND (reference sequence). The CDR3 is made up of 15 amino acids.

The genes are TRBV27 and TRBJ2-5; TRBD2 matches at 13 bases. V was pared by 6 bases and J by 0 bases, with 4 bases of the junction left unmatched. CDR1 MNHEY and CDR2 SMNVEV come from the germline V gene (reference sequence). The length of the CDR3 is 16 residues. CDR3 bases: TGTGCCAGCAGAGTCGGGACTAGCGGGAACCAAGAGACCCAGTACTTC. Residues: CASRVGTSGNQETQYF.

This clone has only one observation. The gene calls are TRBV5-1 and TRBJ2-1; D unclear. CDR1 SGHRS and CDR2 YFSETQ come from the germline V gene. Trimming took off 0 bases at V and 3 bases at J, with 7 bases between the two ends. The CDR3 totals 14 residues. CDR3 protein: CASSLATLYNEQFF. Here the CDR3 DNA reads TGCGCCAGCAGCTTGGCCACCCTCTACAATGAGCAGTTCTTC.

J is TRBJ1-2 and V is TRBV5-1; no clear D. Trimming shortened V by 1 base and J by 2 bases, and 6 bases separated the two germline ends. This CDR3 comprises 13 residues. Germline values: CDR1 SGHRS, CDR2 YFSETQ. Written as DNA, the CDR3 is TGCGCCAGCAGCTTGAAAGCAAACTATGGCTACACCTTC. This translates into CASSLKANYGYTF.

The rearrangement links TRBV9 to TRBJ2-3, with TRBD1 matching 9 bases. After removal of 4 bases from V and 3 bases from J, the junction contained 9 bases not matched to a gene. Germline-derived CDR1 and CDR2 are SGDLS and YYNGEE. The CDR3 loop spans 16 amino acids. The chain's CDR3 is CASSLRTGAMTDTQYF. For the CDR3, the DNA is TGTGCCAGCAGCTTACGGACAGGGGCAATGACAGATACGCAGTATTTT.

This clone was observed a few times. The chain links TRBV14 to TRBJ1-6; D may be TRBD1 (5 bases). Germline V CDR1 and CDR2: SGHDN, FVKESK. V lost 2 bases, J lost 8 bases, and 13 bases lay in between. The CDR3 runs 15 residues. As DNA, the CDR3 is TGTGCCAGCAGCCAATTGGGGGTCGGGGATTCACCCCTCCACTTT. Translating it yields CASSQLGVGDSPLHF.

This clone was picked up a small number of times. This chain links TRBV9 with TRBJ2-1; TRBD2 aligns across 7 bases. CDR1 is SGDLS and CDR2 is YYNGEE in the germline V gene. This CDR3 has 14 residues. V lost 2 bases, J lost 8 bases, and 7 bases stayed unmatched. This CDR3 is CASSVGLREDEQFF. As DNA, the CDR3 is TGTGCCAGCAGCGTGGGACTTCGGGAGGATGAGCAGTTCTTC.

The V and J genes are TRBV7-9 and TRBJ2-3; the match to TRBD2 covers 9 bases. Germline CDR1 is SEHNR and CDR2 is FQNEAQ (reference sequence). The CDR3 contains 15 residues. V lost 4 bases and J lost 3; bases outside the gene matches: 5. CDR3 protein: CASSSAGGPTDTQYF. In nucleotides, the CDR3 is TGTGCCAGCAGCTCCGCGGGGGGGCCAACAGATACGCAGTATTTT.

This clone showed up just once. CDR3 loop: CASSLGGGTEAFF. CDR3 nucleotide sequence: TGCGCCAGCAGCTTGGGAGGGGGCACTGAAGCTTTCTTT. The V call is TRBV5-1, the J call TRBJ1-1; the D gene is possibly TRBD1 (6 bases). Germline loops: CDR1 SGHRS, CDR2 YFSETQ. CDR3 size: 13 residues. V was trimmed by 0 bases and J by 4 bases, leaving 7 bases between them.

Only a few counts were recorded for this clone. The CDR3 sequence: CASSPFGRTGGKDGYTF. In DNA, the CDR3 is TGTGCCAGCAGTCCGTTCGGGCGGACAGGGGGTAAAGATGGCTACACCTTC. This sequence joins TRBV28 and TRBJ1-2; 10 nucleotides line up with TRBD1. Germline V lookup: CDR1 MDHEN, CDR2 SYDVKM. This CDR3 has 17 residues. The trim removed 5 bases at V and 6 bases at J, leaving 15 bases unmatched.

V and J are TRBV7-2 and TRBJ1-3; 8 bases fit TRBD1. Germline lookup yields CDR1 SGHTA and CDR2 FQGNSA. The V segment lost 5 bases and the J segment 2 bases; nucleotides outside the gene matches: 11. The CDR3 runs 17 residues. CDR3 loop: CASSRRDRLRPGNTIYF. The CDR3 DNA sequence: TGTGCCAGCAGCCGTCGGGACAGGCTTCGACCTGGAAACACCATATATTTT.

The CDR3 bases are TGTGCCAGCAGCGATACAGGGGGACGGGGCTACACCTTC. Translated, it gives CASSDTGGRGYTF. The chain links TRBV13 to TRBJ1-2; 8 bases line up with TRBD1. The germline V gene has CDR1 PRHDT and CDR2 FYEKMQ (reference sequence). J gave up 8 bases and V 5 bases, and 7 bases lay outside the gene matches. This CDR3 is 13 amino acids long.

V and J are TRBV4-1 and TRBJ2-2; possibly TRBD2 for D (5 bases). The CDR3 covers 18 residues. V lost 0 bases and J 2 bases, leaving 16 bases between the germline ends. Per germline, CDR1 MGHRA and CDR2 YSYEKL. CDR3 coding DNA: TGCGCCAGCAGCCAAGATGCGCGGGTCAGACCCAACACCGGGGAGCTGTTTTTT. It codes for CASSQDARVRPNTGELFF.

The count of this clone is one. This chain uses TRBV5-1 with TRBJ2-7; 7 nucleotides line up with TRBD1. Losses at the gene ends were 2 bases for V and 2 bases for J; bases not matched to a gene: 4. The CDR3 is made up of 14 amino acids. Germline V gene lookup returns CDR1 SGHRS and CDR2 YFSETQ. In nucleotides, the CDR3 is TGCGCCAGCAGCTTAGGGACAGCGCCCTACGAGCAGTACTTC. Translation gives CASSLGTAPYEQYF.